The TCR beta chain under discussion was sequenced for a study of shared clonotypes between healthy human individuals. Study outcomes and limitations: Larger richness was generally estimated for naive than memory subsets.

As regards this clone: Its cognate antigen is unknown.

Sequencing was performed with immunoSEQ multiplex PCR; in TCRdb, only in-frame clones are kept and a portion is missing. The sample lists a few million clones, approximately 95% occurring once. The germline V gene encodes CDR1 SGHTA and CDR2 FQGTGA. The CDR3 totals 14 residues. V dropped 1 base and J dropped 5 bases, with 11 bases sitting between them. The chain employs TRBV7-3 and TRBJ1-1, with a weak D call TRBD1 (5 bases). The specimen sequenced was naive CD4+ T cells sorted from blood. Regarding subset: CD45RA+ positively selected. This receptor was identified in a man aged 18 to 35 in good health. CDR3 sequence (DNA): TGTGCCAGCAGCTTAAATGCAGGGAGGACTGAAGCTTTCTTT. Translated: CASSLNAGRTEAFF.